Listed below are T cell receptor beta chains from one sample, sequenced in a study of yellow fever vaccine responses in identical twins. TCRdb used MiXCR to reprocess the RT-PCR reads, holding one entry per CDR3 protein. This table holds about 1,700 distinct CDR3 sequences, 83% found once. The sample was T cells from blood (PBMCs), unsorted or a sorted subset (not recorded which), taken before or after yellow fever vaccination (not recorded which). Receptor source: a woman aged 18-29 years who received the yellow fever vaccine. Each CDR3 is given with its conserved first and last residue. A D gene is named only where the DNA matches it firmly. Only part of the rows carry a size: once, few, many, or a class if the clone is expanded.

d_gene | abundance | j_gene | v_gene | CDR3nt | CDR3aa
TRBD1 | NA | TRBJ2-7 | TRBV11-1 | TGTGCCAGCAGCTTGGTTGGGACAGGGGTGTACGAGCAGTACTTC | CASSLVGTGVYEQYF
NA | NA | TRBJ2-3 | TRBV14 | TGTGCCAGCAGTCTTCGCACAGATACGCAGTATTTT | CASSLRTDTQYF
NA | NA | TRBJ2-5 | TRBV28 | TGTGCCAGCAGTCAAGAGACCCAGTACTTC | CASSQETQYF
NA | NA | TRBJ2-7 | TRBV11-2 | TGTGCCAGCAGCTTATCCCGCGGTATAGGCTACGAGCAGTACTTC | CASSLSRGIGYEQYF
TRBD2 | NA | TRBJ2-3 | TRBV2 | TGTGCCAGCAGTGCTCTAGCGGGGGGAGGGGATACGCAGTATTTT | CASSALAGGGDTQYF
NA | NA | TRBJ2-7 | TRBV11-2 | TGTGCCAGCAGCATCTCCCACGAGCAGTACTTC | CASSISHEQYF
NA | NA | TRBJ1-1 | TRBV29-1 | TGCAGCGTTGGCCACCCCGAGGCTGAAGCTTTCTTT | CSVGHPEAEAFF
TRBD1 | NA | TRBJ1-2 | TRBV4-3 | TGCGCCAGCAGCCAAGAAGGGGGCAACTATGGCTACACCTTC | CASSQEGGNYGYTF
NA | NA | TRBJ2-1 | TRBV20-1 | TGCAGTGCTAGAGATATGGCCTTATCCTACAATGAGCAGTTCTTC | CSARDMALSYNEQFF
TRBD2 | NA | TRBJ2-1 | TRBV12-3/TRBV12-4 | TGTGCCAGCAGTTTAGGCGGGGGGCTCTCCTACAATGAGCAGTTCTTC | CASSLGGGLSYNEQFF
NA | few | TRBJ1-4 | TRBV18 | TGTGCCAGCTCACCGATAAGAGGGGAAAAACTGTTTTTT | CASSPIRGEKLFF
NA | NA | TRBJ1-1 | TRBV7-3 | TGTGCCAGCAGCTCGGGGGACCACACTGAAGCTTTCTTT | CASSSGDHTEAFF
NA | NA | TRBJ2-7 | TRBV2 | TGTGCCAGCCAGAATCCGTACGAGCAGTACTTC | CASQNPYEQYF
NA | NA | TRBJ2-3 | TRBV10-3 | TGTGCCATCAACCAGGGACCAGATACGCAGTATTTT | CAINQGPDTQYF
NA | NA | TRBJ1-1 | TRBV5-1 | TGCGCCAGCAGGGCGGGGGCGAAGATGAACACTGGAGCTTTCTTT | CASRAGAKMNTGAFF
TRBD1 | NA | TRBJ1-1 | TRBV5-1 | TGCGCCAGCAGCTTGGCCATGGACAGGGGGACTGAAGCTTTCTTT | CASSLAMDRGTEAFF
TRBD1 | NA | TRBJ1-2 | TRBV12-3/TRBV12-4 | TGTGCCAGCAGACTGGGACAGGGGAAAGGCTACACCTTC | CASRLGQGKGYTF
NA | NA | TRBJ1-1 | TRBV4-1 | TGCGCCAGCAGCCAAGATCCCCCACCGAACACTGAAGCTTTCTTT | CASSQDPPPNTEAFF
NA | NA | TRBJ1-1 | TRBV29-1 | TGCAGCGTTGGTCGGCAGGGCTCTGAAGCTTTCTTT | CSVGRQGSEAFF
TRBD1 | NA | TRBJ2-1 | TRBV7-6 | TGTGCCAGCAGCTTGGGACAGGACAATGAGCAGTTCTTC | CASSLGQDNEQFF
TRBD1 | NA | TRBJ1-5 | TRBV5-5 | TGTGCCAGCAGCTTGGCGGTCCCGACAGGGACCGGCAATCAGCCCCAGCATTTT | CASSLAVPTGTGNQPQHF
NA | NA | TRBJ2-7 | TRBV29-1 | TGCAGCGTTGTAACGGTATGGGCCTCCTACGAGCAGTACTTC | CSVVTVWASYEQYF
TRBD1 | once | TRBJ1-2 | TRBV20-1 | TGCAGTGCCCCCTTACAGGGGGCAAGAGGCTACACCTTC | CSAPLQGARGYTF
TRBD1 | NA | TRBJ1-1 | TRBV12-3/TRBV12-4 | TGTGCCAGCAAAGCGCCGGGACAGGGGAGGAACACTGAAGCTTTCTTT | CASKAPGQGRNTEAFF
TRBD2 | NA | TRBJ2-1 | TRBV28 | TGTGCCAGCAGTTTAAGGGAGCGGGAGTTCGTGGATGAGCAGTTCTTC | CASSLREREFVDEQFF
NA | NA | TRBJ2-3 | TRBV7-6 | TGTGCCAGCAGCTTAAGGGGGGCTAAAGATACGCAGTATTTT | CASSLRGAKDTQYF
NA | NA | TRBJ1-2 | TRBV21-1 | TGTGCCAGCAGCCTCAACAGGGTCTATGGCTACACCTTC | CASSLNRVYGYTF
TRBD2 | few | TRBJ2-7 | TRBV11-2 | TGTGCCAGCAGCCTTTACGGGCTAGCGGAAACCTACGAGCAGTACTTC | CASSLYGLAETYEQYF
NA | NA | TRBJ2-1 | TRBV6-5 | TGTGCCAGCAGTTACTCCACTAGCCACAATGAGCAGTTCTTC | CASSYSTSHNEQFF
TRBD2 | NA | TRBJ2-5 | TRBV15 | TGTGCCACCAGCAGAGGTAGCGGGAGTGCAGAGACCCAGTACTTC | CATSRGSGSAETQYF
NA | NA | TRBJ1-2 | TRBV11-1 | TGTGCCACTGATTCAGGGGTTCTCTATGGCTACACCTTC | CATDSGVLYGYTF
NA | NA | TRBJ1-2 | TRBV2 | TGTGCCAGCAGTGAACACAGTGGGGGCTACACCTTC | CASSEHSGGYTF
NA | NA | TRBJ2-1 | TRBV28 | TGTGCCCTCAGACCTGCTGGGGGCGATTCCAATGAGCAGTTCTTC | CALRPAGGDSNEQFF
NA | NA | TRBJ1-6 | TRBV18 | TGTGCCAGCTCACCTTCACCCGATTCACCCCTCCACTTT | CASSPSPDSPLHF
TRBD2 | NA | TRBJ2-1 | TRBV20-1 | TGCAGTGCTCTACGGACTAGCGGGAGGGGAGACAATGAGCAGTTCTTC | CSALRTSGRGDNEQFF
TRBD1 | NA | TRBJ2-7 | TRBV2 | TGTGCCAGCAGTGCTAGGTTGACAGGGCCCGAGCAGTACTTC | CASSARLTGPEQYF
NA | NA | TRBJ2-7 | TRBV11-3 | TGTGCCAGCAGCTCCAACAGGGAGTACGAGCAGTACTTC | CASSSNREYEQYF
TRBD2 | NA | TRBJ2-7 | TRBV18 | TGTGCCAGCTCAACTGCATCTAGCGGGGACTACGAGCAGTACTTC | CASSTASSGDYEQYF
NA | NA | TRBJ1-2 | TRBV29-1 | TGCAGCGTTGGAAGGTCCGGGGAGGGCTACACCTTC | CSVGRSGEGYTF
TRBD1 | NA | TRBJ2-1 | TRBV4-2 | TGTGCCAGCAGCCAAAGGACAGGGAGGAATGAGCAGTTCTTC | CASSQRTGRNEQFF
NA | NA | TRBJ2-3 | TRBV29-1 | TGCAGCGCATCGTTAGATACGCAGTATTTT | CSASLDTQYF
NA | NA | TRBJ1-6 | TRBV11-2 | TGTGCCAGCAGCTTAGAGTGGACGGTGTCACCCCTCCACTTT | CASSLEWTVSPLHF
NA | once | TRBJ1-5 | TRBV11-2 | TGTGCCAGCAGCTTAGGTATAGGGGTAAATCAGCCCCAGCATTTT | CASSLGIGVNQPQHF
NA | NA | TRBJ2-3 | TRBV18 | TGTGCCAGCTCACCGGCCGGCAGCACAGATACGCAGTATTTT | CASSPAGSTDTQYF
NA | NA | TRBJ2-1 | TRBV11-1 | TGTGCCAGCAGCTTAGAAATCTACAATGAGCAGTTCTTC | CASSLEIYNEQFF
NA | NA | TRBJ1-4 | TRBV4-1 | TGCGCCAGCAGCCAAGCCCCGGTCGTTGAAAAACTGTTTTTT | CASSQAPVVEKLFF
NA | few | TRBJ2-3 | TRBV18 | TGTGCCAGCTCCCCGAATGCAGATACGCAGTATTTT | CASSPNADTQYF
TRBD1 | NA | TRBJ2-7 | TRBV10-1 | TGCGCCAGCAGGGGGACAGGGAACCACGAGCAGTACTTC | CASRGTGNHEQYF
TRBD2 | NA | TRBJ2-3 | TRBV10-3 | TGTGCCATTACTAGCGGGAGCACAGATACGCAGTATTTT | CAITSGSTDTQYF
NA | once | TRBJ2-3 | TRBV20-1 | TGCAGTGCTTGGCCCGATCGGACAGATACGCAGTATTTT | CSAWPDRTDTQYF
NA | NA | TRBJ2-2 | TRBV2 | TGTGCCAGCAGTGAAGAGTCGGGAGACTACACCGGGGAGCTGTTTTTT | CASSEESGDYTGELFF
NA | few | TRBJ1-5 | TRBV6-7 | TGTGCCAGCAGGGACGGCGGGTCATGCAATCAGCCCCAGCATTTT | CASRDGGSCNQPQHF
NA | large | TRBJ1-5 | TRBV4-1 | TGCGCCAGCAGCCAAGGGCAGGACCGTCAGCCCCAGCATTTT | CASSQGQDRQPQHF